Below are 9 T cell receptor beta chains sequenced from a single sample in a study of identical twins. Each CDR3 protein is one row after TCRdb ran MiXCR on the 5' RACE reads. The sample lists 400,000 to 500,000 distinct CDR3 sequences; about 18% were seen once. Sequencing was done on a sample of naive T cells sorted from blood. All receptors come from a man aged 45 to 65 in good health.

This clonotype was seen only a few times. CDR3 sequence: CASSLRSANTGELFF. DNA of the CDR3: TGTGCCAGCAGTTTAAGGTCAGCGAACACCGGGGAGCTGTTTTTT. This chain joins TRBV12-3 or TRBV12-4 and TRBJ2-2; D is unresolved. The length of the CDR3 is 15 residues. V was cut by 2 bases and J by 0 bases, with 7 bases left in between.

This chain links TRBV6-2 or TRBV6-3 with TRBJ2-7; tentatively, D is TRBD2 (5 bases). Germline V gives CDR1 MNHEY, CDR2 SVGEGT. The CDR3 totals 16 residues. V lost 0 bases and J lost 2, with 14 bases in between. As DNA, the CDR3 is TGTGCCAGCAGTTACTCGAAGCTAGCTCGGACCTACGAGCAGTACTTC. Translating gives CASSYSKLARTYEQYF.

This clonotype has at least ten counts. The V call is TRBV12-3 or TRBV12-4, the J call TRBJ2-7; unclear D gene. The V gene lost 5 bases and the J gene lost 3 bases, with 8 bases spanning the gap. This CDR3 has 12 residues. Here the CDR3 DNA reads TGTGCCAGCAGTCCCACCTACTACGAGCAGTACTTC. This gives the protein CASSPTYYEQYF.

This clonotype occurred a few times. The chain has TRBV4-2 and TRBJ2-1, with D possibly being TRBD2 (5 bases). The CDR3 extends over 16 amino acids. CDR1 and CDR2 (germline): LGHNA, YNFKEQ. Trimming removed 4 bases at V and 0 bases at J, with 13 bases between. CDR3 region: CASSPPSRGSYNEQFF. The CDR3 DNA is TGTGCCAGCAGCCCCCCTTCTCGGGGCTCCTACAATGAGCAGTTCTTC.

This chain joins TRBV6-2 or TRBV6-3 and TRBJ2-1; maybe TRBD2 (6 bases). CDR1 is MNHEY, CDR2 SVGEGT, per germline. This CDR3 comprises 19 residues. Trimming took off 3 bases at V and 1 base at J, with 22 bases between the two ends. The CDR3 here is CASSYELSGTLISYNEQFF. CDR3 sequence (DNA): TGTGCCAGCAGTTATGAACTTAGCGGAACCCTTATATCCTACAATGAGCAGTTCTTC.

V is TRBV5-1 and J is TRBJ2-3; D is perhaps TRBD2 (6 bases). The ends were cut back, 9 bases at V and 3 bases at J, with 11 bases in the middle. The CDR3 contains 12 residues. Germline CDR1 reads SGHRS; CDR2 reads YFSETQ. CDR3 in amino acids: CATSGGTDTQYF. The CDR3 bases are TGCGCCACCAGTGGGGGGACAGATACGCAGTATTTT.

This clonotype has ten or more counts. CDR3 sequence reads: CSARISTRANEQFF. CDR3 nucleotides: TGCAGTGCTAGAATTTCGACGAGGGCCAATGAGCAGTTCTTC. The rearrangement links TRBV20-1 to TRBJ2-1; the D gene is possibly TRBD2 (5 bases). The CDR3 spans 14 residues. The germline CDR1 and CDR2 sequences are DFQATT and SNEGSKA (reference sequence). Trimming removed 2 bases from V and 6 bases from J, with 14 bases in between.

The CDR3 protein is CSARGAWEPFQPQHF. The CDR3 DNA sequence: TGCAGTGCTAGAGGTGCGTGGGAGCCCTTCCAGCCCCAGCATTTT. The chain joins TRBV20-1 to TRBJ1-5; no reliable D call. The V gene lost 1 base and the J gene lost 7 bases, with 17 bases spanning the gap. The germline CDR1 and CDR2 sequences are DFQATT and SNEGSKA (reference sequence). The CDR3 length is 15 residues.

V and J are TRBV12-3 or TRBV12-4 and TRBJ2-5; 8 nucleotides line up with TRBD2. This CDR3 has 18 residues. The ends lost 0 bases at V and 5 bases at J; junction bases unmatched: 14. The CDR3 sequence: CASSLAPPTSARWETQYF. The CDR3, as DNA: TGTGCCAGCAGTTTAGCACCACCGACTAGCGCACGTTGGGAGACCCAGTACTTC.